Below, one TCR beta chain is given with its context. Its antigen is still unknown. Some clones are missing from TCRdb's copy, which holds only in-frame ones; the method was immunoSEQ multiplex PCR. Among some 120,000 clones, approximately 83% were seen once, and the ten largest hold under 4.5%. This sample is part of a study of T cell responses to AZD1222 COVID-19 vaccine. This CDR3 comprises 13 residues. The germline CDR1 and CDR2 sequences are MDHEN and SYDVKM. Deletions cut 5 bases from V and 1 base from J, with 8 bases between. General study findings and limits: CD4 TCRs linked to vaccination spanned spike, dominating at 160-218 and 743-854. Donor demographics were predominantly white British with a female majority; clonal diversity may be underestimated. Reports say nearly half of spike-specific TCRs go after unmutated variant regions.

The J gene is TRBJ1-2, the V gene TRBV28; D not certain. Here the sequenced sample was peripheral blood, taken on day 0 of MenACWY control vaccination. This TCR was recovered from an adult in good health. The CDR3 DNA follows: TGTGCCAGCAGTACCGGGCGTAACTATGGCTACACCTTC. Its protein product is CASSTGRNYGYTF.